These 16 T cell receptor beta chains originate from one sample sequenced in a study of cytomegalovirus exposure and HLA in healthy donors. PCR primers comprised 60 Vbeta and 13 Jbeta primers. Assay: immunoSEQ multiplex PCR; the TCRdb copy retains only in-frame clones and omits some. The repertoire holds 95,000 to 100,000 clones, with about 80% as singletons. The sample consisted of PBMCs. Receptors originate from a man aged 55 to 70 in good health and CMV-seropositive.

The chain links TRBV9 to TRBJ2-7; the D is unclear. The CDR3 runs to 13 residues. Looked up from germline, CDR1 is SGDLS and CDR2 is YYNGEE. Trimming stripped 0 bases from V and 3 bases from J, with 7 bases between. The CDR3 region has the DNA TGTGCCAGCAGCGTAGATGGGCACTACGAGCAGTACTTC. It is translated as CASSVDGHYEQYF.

V and J are TRBV2 and TRBJ2-5; no reliable D call. With the DNA end fitting TRBJ2-7 better, the J assignment may be wrong. This CDR3 region has 12 residues. Germline CDR1 SNHLY, CDR2 FYNNEI. The DNA for the CDR3 is TGTGCCAGCAGTGTCCTACCCTACGAGCAGTACTTC. Translation: CASSVLPYEQYF.

The chain uses TRBV5-1 and TRBJ2-1, with TRBD1 as a possible D gene (6 bases). Germline assignment: CDR1 SGHRS and CDR2 YFSETQ. The CDR3 runs to 14 residues. The V and J ends lost 2 bases and 8 bases respectively, with 14 bases between them. The CDR3 here is CASSLPTGIDEQFF. CDR3 DNA sequence: TGCGCCAGCAGCTTACCTACAGGGATTGATGAGCAGTTCTTC.

This clone was found a few times. The CDR3 loop is CASSLNGIPYEQYF. CDR3 nucleotide sequence: TGTGCCAGCAGTTTAAACGGGATCCCCTACGAGCAGTACTTC. The chain has TRBV28 and TRBJ2-7, with D maybe TRBD2 (5 bases). The CDR3 spans 14 residues. Trimming shortened V by 2 bases and J by 2 bases, and 10 bases separated the two germline ends. Germline-derived CDR1 and CDR2 are MDHEN and SYDVKM.

This sequence joins TRBV6-5 and TRBJ2-7, with TRBD1 identical over 9 bases. CDR1 MNHEY and CDR2 SVGAGI come from the germline V gene. The CDR3 is made up of 15 amino acids. V shed 0 bases, J shed 5 bases, and the junction held 5 bases outside the gene matches. CDR3: CASSYSDRGGNEQYF. The CDR3 region has the DNA TGTGCCAGCAGTTACTCGGACAGGGGTGGCAACGAGCAGTACTTC.

The rearrangement uses TRBV5-6 and TRBJ1-1; tentatively, D is TRBD1 (5 bases). From germline, CDR1 is SGHDT and CDR2 YYEEEE. This CDR3 comprises 12 residues. Deletions cut 4 bases from V and 2 bases from J, with 6 bases between. DNA for the CDR3: TGTGCCAGCAGCAGGGGCAACACTGAAGCTTTCTTT. Translation: CASSRGNTEAFF.

The CDR3 loop is CASSVGQGAPGVGELFF. Written as DNA, the CDR3 is TGTGCCAGCAGCGTCGGACAGGGGGCCCCTGGTGTCGGGGAGCTGTTTTTT. The chain employs TRBV9 and TRBJ2-2, with TRBD1 matching over 11 bases. Germline-derived CDR1 and CDR2 are SGDLS and YYNGEE. V lost 2 bases to trimming and J lost 7 bases; unmatched junction nucleotides: 10. This CDR3 has 17 amino acids.

The chain joins TRBV6-4 to TRBJ1-1; D remains unclear. CDR3 length equals 15 residues. V lost 6 bases and J 1 base, leaving 15 bases between the germline ends. Germline CDR1 and CDR2: MRHNA and SNTAGT. The CDR3 loop is CASRQEGGGNTEAFF. DNA of the CDR3: TGTGCCAGCAGGCAAGAGGGCGGCGGGAACACTGAAGCTTTCTTT.

The V gene is TRBV7-2, the J gene TRBJ2-5; the D is unclear. Germline CDR1 reads SGHTA; CDR2 reads FQGNSA. The CDR3 is made up of 14 amino acids. Between the trimmed V and J ends, which lost 1 base and 5 bases, there was a span of 11 bases. CDR3 sequence: CASSLVVAGETQYF. Written as DNA, the CDR3 is TGTGCCAGCAGCTTAGTTGTGGCCGGGGAGACCCAGTACTTC.

V usage is TRBV6-1 and J usage is TRBJ2-5, with a possible D match to TRBD1 (6 bases). V dropped 3 bases and J dropped 5 bases, with 16 bases sitting between them. Per the germline V gene, CDR1 is MNHNS and CDR2 is SASEGT. This CDR3 spans 15 amino acids. As DNA, the CDR3 is TGTGCCAGCAGTGACCTCGACAGGCCATCGGAGACCCAGTACTTC. Translation gives CASSDLDRPSETQYF.

The chain recombines TRBV4-1 with TRBJ2-3, with 10 bases matching TRBD2. The ends lost 5 bases at V and 5 bases at J; junction bases unmatched: 7. CDR1 and CDR2 (germline): MGHRA, YSYEKL. There are 15 residues in the CDR3. CDR3 protein: CASSSSGGGGDTQYF. CDR3 bases: TGCGCCAGCAGCTCGAGCGGGGGGGGAGGAGATACGCAGTATTTT.

V gene TRBV14 combines with J gene TRBJ2-1; 7 nucleotides agree with TRBD1. V shed 2 bases, J shed 10 bases, and the junction held 5 bases outside the gene matches. The CDR3 is 13 residues long. Germline lookup yields CDR1 SGHDN and CDR2 FVKESK. The DNA for the CDR3 is TGTGCCAGCAGCCAAACAGGGGCAGGGGAGCAGTTCTTC. This encodes CASSQTGAGEQFF.

This chain uses TRBV12-5 with TRBJ1-1; 8 nucleotides agree with TRBD1. The CDR3 covers 13 residues. V lost 5 bases to trimming and J lost 4 bases; unmatched junction nucleotides: 3. Germline loops: CDR1 LGHNT, CDR2 FRNRAP. The CDR3 loop is CASGIRGRTEAFF. In DNA form, the CDR3 reads TGTGCTAGTGGTATCAGGGGGCGCACTGAAGCTTTCTTT.

The sample holds a few counts of this clone. This chain links TRBV5-6 with TRBJ2-2; TRBD1 matches at 7 bases. V shed 2 bases, J shed 7 bases, and the junction held 2 bases outside the gene matches. The CDR3 contains 13 residues. Germline CDR1 reads SGHDT; CDR2 reads YYEEEE. CDR3 loop: CASSLAGGGELFF. Here the CDR3 DNA reads TGTGCCAGCAGCTTAGCAGGGGGCGGGGAGCTGTTTTTT. The variable domain in full, completed from reference TRBV5-6 and TRBJ2-2, reads DAGVTQSPTHLIKTRGQQVTLRCSPKSGHDTVSWYQQALGQGPQFIFQYYEEEERQRGNFPDRFSGHQFPNYSSELNVNALLLGDSALYLCASSLAGGGELFFGEGSRLTVL.

A few counts support this clone. V gene TRBV14 combines with J gene TRBJ2-5, with D possibly matching TRBD1 (6 bases). The J call may be incorrect, as the DNA end agrees better with TRBJ2-7. The V gene's germline CDR1 is SGHDN and CDR2 FVKESK. The CDR3 consists of 18 residues. The CDR3 bases are TGTGCCAGCAGCCAAGGGTGGGGCAGGGGAAGGTCCTCCTACGAGCAGTACTTC. It specifies CASSQGWGRGRSSYEQYF.

V usage is TRBV25-1 and J usage is TRBJ1-6; D is unresolved. V dropped 5 bases and J dropped 4 bases, with 9 bases sitting between them. Germline V CDR1 and CDR2: MGHDK, SYGVNS. This CDR3 region has 14 residues. The CDR3 spells CASSPGLYNSPLHF. CDR3 DNA sequence: TGTGCCAGCAGTCCGGGGTTATATAATTCACCCCTCCACTTT. The full variable domain, rest sourced from reference TRBV25-1 and TRBJ1-6, is EADIYQTPRYLVIGTGKKITLECSQTMGHDKMYWYQQDPGMELHLIHYSYGVNSTEKGDLSSESTVSRIRTEHFPLTLESARPSHTSQYLCASSPGLYNSPLHFGNGTRLTVT.